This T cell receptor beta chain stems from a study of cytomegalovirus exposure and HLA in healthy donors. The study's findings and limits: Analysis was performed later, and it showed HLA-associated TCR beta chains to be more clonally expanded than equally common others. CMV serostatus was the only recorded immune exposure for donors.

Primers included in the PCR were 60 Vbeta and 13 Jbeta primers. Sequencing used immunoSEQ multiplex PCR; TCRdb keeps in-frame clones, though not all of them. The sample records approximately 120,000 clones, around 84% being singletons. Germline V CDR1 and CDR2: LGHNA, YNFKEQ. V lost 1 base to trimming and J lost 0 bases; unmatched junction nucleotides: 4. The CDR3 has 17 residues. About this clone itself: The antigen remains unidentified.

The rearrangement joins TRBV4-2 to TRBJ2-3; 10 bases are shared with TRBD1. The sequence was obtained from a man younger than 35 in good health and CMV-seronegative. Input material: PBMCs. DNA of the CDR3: TGTGCCAGCAGCCAAGCTGCGACAGGGGGCAGCACAGATACGCAGTATTTT. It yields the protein CASSQAATGGSTDTQYF.